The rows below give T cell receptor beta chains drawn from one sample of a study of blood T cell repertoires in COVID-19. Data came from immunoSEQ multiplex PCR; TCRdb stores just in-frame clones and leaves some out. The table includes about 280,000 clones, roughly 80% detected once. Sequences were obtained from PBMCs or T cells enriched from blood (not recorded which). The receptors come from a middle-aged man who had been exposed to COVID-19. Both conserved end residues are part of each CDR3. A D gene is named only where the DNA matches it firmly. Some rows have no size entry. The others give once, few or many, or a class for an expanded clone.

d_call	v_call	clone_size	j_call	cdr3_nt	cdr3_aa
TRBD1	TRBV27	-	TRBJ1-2	TGTGCCAGCAGTTTCGGGACAGGCAAGGGTGGCTACACCTTC	CASSFGTGKGGYTF
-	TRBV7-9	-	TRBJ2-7	TGTGCCAGCAGCTCCACTGGGTTGAGGGTCTTCGAGCAGTACTTC	CASSSTGLRVFEQYF
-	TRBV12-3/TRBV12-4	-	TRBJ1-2	TGTGCCAGCACTGATACAGGGATCGGCTACACCTTC	CASTDTGIGYTF
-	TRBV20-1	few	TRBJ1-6	TGCAGTGCTAGTCGAGCCGTTTACTCACCCCTCCACTTT	CSASRAVYSPLHF
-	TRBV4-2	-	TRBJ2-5	TGTGCCAGCAGCCAAGAGCGCCTAGAGACCCAGTACTTC	CASSQERLETQYF
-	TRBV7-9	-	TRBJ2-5	TGTGCCAGCAGCCCTGGAACAGGGAAGGTGACCCAGTACTTC	CASSPGTGKVTQYF
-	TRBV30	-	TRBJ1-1	TGTGCCTGGAGTACAGGCAACATGAACACTGAAGCTTTCTTT	CAWSTGNMNTEAFF
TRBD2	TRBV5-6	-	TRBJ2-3	TGTGCCAGCAGCGGATCGGGGACTAGCGGGATTACAGATACGCAGTATTTT	CASSGSGTSGITDTQYF
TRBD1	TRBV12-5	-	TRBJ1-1	TGTGCTAGTGGTAACAGGGGGCTTAACACTGAAGCTTTCTTT	CASGNRGLNTEAFF
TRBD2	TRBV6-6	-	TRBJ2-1	TGTGCCAGCAGCCACGCCCCATCCCGGCAGTTAAGGACTAGCGGGACTGAGCAGTTCTTC	CASSHAPSRQLRTSGTEQFF